The T cell receptor beta chain described here comes from a study of long-term antiretroviral therapy in people with HIV (dated 2022 in TCRdb). Study-wide context: The earliest samples were collected about a decade before the 2015 WHO recommendation for immediate ART, when ART was typically delayed until CD4 counts fell. A total of roughly 200 cryopreserved PBMC samples were contributed to the cohort by 30 adults with confirmed HIV infection, with samples collected serially over a mean of 6 years (range 1-12). Whether ART initiation and durable HIV suppression were associated with changes in peripheral blood TRB repertoire composition and diversity was tested in a retrospective serial study. No cross-contamination during QIAcube processing was seen in test extractions of a monoclonal T-cell line run alongside 33 polyclonal samples. About 35% of the 30 participants with HIV were female. What the study reported, not specific to this receptor: Because pre-ART samples had limited cell numbers, profiling was done on unsorted PBMC rather than on sorted CD4+ and CD8+ T cells. HIV repertoires had narrower CDR3 length ranges than controls, and the network structure suggested an antigen-experienced repertoire that shifted only slightly toward naive after ART. Expanded TRB clones identified before ART initiation dominated the repertoire across all time points, though the dominance fluctuated and decreased in many PLHIV after ART. The samples were dated from about 2004 to 2018, and the ART regimens that were used may be less effective than current ART regimens. Since PBMC availability was limited, sequencing covered only the TCR beta chain, with no alpha chain pairing. Starting ART was linked to a significant rise in TRB diversity, yet even after long-term ART the diversity remained significantly lower than in transplant donor controls. No data were available on ART adherence, viral resistance or therapy changes, limiting inferences about post-ART repertoire changes.

V is trimmed back by 8 bases and J by 2 bases, and the junction contains 3 bases that no gene match accounts for. CDR3 length: 14 amino acids, cysteine to phenylalanine. The sequence is cut down to CDR3 DNA, 42 bases in frame from base 1. In the germline V gene, CDR1 corresponds to MDHEN and CDR2 to SYDVKM. The immunoSEQ hsTCRB v3.0 assay was used at survey level resolution for TRB variable region sequencing. TRB sequencing targeted a depth of about 40,000-50,000 T-cell genomes per sample. TRB libraries were pooled and sequenced on an Illumina MiSeq using a v3 150-cycle kit. The authors' pipeline ran thus. Analysis of repertoires was carried out in R inside a reproducible Nextflow workflow spanning QC, data transformation and analysis. Custom analyses were implemented in LymphoSeq2, an R package for AIRR-Seq data exploration. A few samples that produced fewer than 5000 total TRB sequences were removed, so 200 or so HIV repertoires were analyzed. Among the 180 to 200 retained HIV repertoires, 55 to 60 were collected before ART initiation and around 130 after ART initiation. Repertoires were downsampled to 5000 TRB nucleotide sequences, with summary statistics averaged over 100 downsampling iterations. Only TRB sequences with CDR3 regions of at least seven amino acids were retained for analysis. Diversity was measured with a Shannon entropy-derived clonality score and the Gini coefficient. In the repertoire networks, any two of the top 5000 CDR3 amino acid sequences were linked whenever the two sequences differed by an edit distance of one. For TRB CDR3 amino acid sequences, GLIPH2 was used to predict antigen specificity groups and MHC restriction. To flag known associations with CMV, EBV, HIV or tissue antigens, CDR3 amino acid sequences were compared against VDJdb and McPAS-TCR. Pre-ART, post-ART and control groups were compared with Wilcoxon signed-rank tests and Holm-Bonferroni correction. TCRdb re-hosts the immuneACCESS table, in-frame sequences only. Its copies lack some clones; in the studies checked, an unresolved V gene accounts for under half of them, and the cause for the rest is not known. Clonal size and the V and J genes are those of that table, whereas D and trimming came from the DNA. The table for this sample lists about 27,000 clones; about 82% of them were counted only once. The top ten constitute around 10% of the sample.

On this clone: There is no known antigen for this receptor. Base qualities are missing; no much larger clone stands one base away.

To be included, a participant needed at least one PBMC sample from before ART initiation plus at least two post-ART samples. Treatment was received in the United States of America by all participants with HIV. Before DNA extraction, cryopreserved samples of about 0.95-10 million PBMC were thawed and then washed. At the time of the earliest PBMC sample for each participant with HIV, ages ranged from roughly 23 to 60 years. Each participant contributed PBMC samples from 1-4 timepoints before ART initiation and 2-8 timepoints after ART initiation, with a median of 7 samples. For every participant, serial HIV viral load, CD4+ T-cell count, ART history and demographic data were obtained. Genomic DNA was extracted from unsorted PBMC with a Qiagen kit on a QIAcube, processed in batches of 12 samples.

This clonotype originated in a man aged 18-30 years with HIV. The sample was unsorted PBMCs, taken 0.8 years before starting antiretroviral therapy. In this chain, TRBV28 is recombined with TRBJ2-3, with 11 junctional bases fitting TRBD1. The bases read TGTGCCAGCGGGACAGGGGGGGCCACAGATACGCAGTATTTT. It translates as CASGTGGATDTQYF.